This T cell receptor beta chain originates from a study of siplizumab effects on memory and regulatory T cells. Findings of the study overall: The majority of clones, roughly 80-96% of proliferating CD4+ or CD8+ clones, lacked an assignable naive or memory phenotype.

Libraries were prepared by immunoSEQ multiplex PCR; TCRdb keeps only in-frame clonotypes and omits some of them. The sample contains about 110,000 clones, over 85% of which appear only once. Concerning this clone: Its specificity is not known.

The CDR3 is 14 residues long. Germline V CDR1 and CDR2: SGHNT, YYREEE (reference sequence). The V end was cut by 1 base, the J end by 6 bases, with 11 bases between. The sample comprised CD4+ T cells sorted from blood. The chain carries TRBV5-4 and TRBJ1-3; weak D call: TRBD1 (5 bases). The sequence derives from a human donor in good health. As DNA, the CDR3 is TGTGCCAGCAGCTTGATGGGCAGGGAAAACACCATATATTTT. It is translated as CASSLMGRENTIYF.